Listed here is a single T cell receptor beta chain. These data belong to a study of blood T cell repertoires in COVID-19. Per the study methods: Estimation of nucleated cell counts was performed using reference gene primer amplification. Only in-frame clones appear in the TCRdb table, and some are missing; sequencing was by immunoSEQ multiplex PCR. V and J calls and clone size are those listed in that table; D and trimming were worked out from the DNA. The repertoire consists of about 46,000 clones, with roughly four fifths occurring once and the leading ten covering 8.8%. Germline V gene sequence: CDR1 SGHTA, CDR2 FQGTGA. The V end was cut by 5 bases, the J end by 2 bases, with 12 bases between. The CDR3 consists of 14 residues.

Sequenced input: peripheral blood. The TCR sequence derives from a man in his sixties with acute or convalescent COVID-19. The chain couples TRBV7-3 to TRBJ2-5, with D perhaps TRBD2 (6 bases). The CDR3 nucleotides read TGTGCCAGCAGCCCCTCTAGCGCGCAAGAGACCCAGTACTTC. Its translation: CASSPSSAQETQYF.